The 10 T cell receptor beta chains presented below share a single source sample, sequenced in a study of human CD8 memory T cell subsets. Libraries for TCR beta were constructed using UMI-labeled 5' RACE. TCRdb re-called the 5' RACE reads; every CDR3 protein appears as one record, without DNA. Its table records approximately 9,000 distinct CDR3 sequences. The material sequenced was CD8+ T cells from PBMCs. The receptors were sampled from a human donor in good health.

The CDR3 reads CASTPPMGLDGQYF. The chain has TRBV12-3 or TRBV12-4 and TRBJ2-5; without DNA, the TCRdb call of TRBD2 cannot be checked. CDR3 length equals 14 residues.

CDR3 in amino acids: CASSVGGQDSYEQYF. This rearrangement joins TRBV9 to TRBJ2-7; as DNA is missing, the TRBD2 call by TCRdb cannot be tested. The CDR3 has 15 residues. Per germline, CDR1 SGDLS and CDR2 YYNGEE.

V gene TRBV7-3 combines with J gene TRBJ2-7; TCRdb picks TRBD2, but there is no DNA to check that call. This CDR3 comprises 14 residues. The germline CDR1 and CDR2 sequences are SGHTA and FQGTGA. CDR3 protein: CASSQLAGPYEQYF.

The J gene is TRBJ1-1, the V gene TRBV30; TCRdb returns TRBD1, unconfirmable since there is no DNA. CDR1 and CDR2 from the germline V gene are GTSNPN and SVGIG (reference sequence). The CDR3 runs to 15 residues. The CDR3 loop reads CAWVGQGRFNTEAFF. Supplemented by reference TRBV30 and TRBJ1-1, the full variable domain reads SQTIHQWPATLVQPVGSPLSLECTVEGTSNPNLYWYRQAAGRGLQLLFYSVGIGQISSEVPQNLSASRPQDRQFILSSKKLLLSDSGFYLCAWVGQGRFNTEAFFGQGTRLTVV.

The CDR3 loop reads CASSPTGSSYNEQFF. The chain combines TRBV18 with TRBJ2-1. Germline CDR1 and CDR2: KGHSH and LQKENI. The CDR3 length is 15 residues.

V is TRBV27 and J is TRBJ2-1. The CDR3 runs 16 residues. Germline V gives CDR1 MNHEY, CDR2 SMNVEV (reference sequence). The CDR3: CASSLSVGFSYNEQFF.

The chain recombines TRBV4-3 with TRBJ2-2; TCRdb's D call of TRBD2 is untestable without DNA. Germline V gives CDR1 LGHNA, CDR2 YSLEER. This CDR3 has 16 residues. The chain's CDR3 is CASSQGAGLYTGELFF.

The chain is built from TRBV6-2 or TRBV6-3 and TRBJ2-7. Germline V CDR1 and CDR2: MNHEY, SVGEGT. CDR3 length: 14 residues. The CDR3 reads CASSYIREFYEQYF.

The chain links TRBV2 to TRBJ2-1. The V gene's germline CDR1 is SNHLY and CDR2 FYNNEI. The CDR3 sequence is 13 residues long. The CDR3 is CASYVYQDNEQFF.

The CDR3 sequence is CASSSPQGVSGQPQHF. This rearrangement joins TRBV7-2 to TRBJ1-5; TCRdb's D call, TRBD1, is unchecked because there is no DNA. This CDR3 comprises 16 residues. Germline CDR1 SGHTA, CDR2 FQGNSA.